The T cell receptor (beta chain) described here comes from a study of blood T cell repertoires in COVID-19. The wider study: There were acute and convalescent COVID-19 samples, and they came from the United States, Italy and Spain. PBMCs, B-cell-depleted T cells, or T cells were the source of the cDNA or gDNA that made up the material.

J was trimmed by 12 bases and V by 5 bases; bases with no gene match: 11. The CDR3 is 15 amino acids. Germline CDR1 and CDR2: SEHNR and FQNEAQ (reference sequence). Original analysis: Estimates of nucleated cell counts were drawn from the amplification of reference gene primers. The table came from immunoSEQ multiplex PCR; TCRdb's copy has only in-frame clones and leaves some out. V and J calls and clone size are as listed in that table; D and trimming were resolved from the DNA. Of about 190,000 clones in the sample, around 87% are singletons; the top ten hold 0.62%. This TCR was recovered from a man aged 50 or older with acute or convalescent COVID-19. The chain combines TRBV7-9 with TRBJ2-1, with TRBD2 matching over 12 bases. The sample comprised peripheral blood. CDR3 bases: TGTGCCAGCAGCCCGACTGGACTAGCGGGAAACCCGCAGTTCTTC. This sequence encodes CASSPTGLAGNPQFF.